The TCR beta chain under discussion was sequenced for a study of Graves' ophthalmopathy and Graves' hyperthyroidism. RNA transcripts served as template for amplifying TCR beta CDR3 sequences. The authors performed first-round RT-PCR with HTBI primers and then a second-round multiplex PCR. TCRdb called the multiplex PCR reads again in MiXCR, with one record for every CDR3 protein. This table holds roughly 500,000 distinct CDR3 sequences, approximately 15% found once. Clinicians diagnosed using symptoms, serum thyroxine, TRAb, thyroid ultrasound and orbital computed tomography. This clonotype was recorded at least ten times. The source of this sequence is a woman in her 30s with Graves' ophthalmopathy. The specimen was blood.

Here the CDR3 DNA reads TGTGCCAGCAGCGTAGAGGGAGTGGGCCAAGAGACCCAGTACTTC. The encoded protein is CASSVEGVGQETQYF. V and J are TRBV9 and TRBJ2-5, with TRBD2 as a possible D gene (5 bases). CDR1 SGDLS and CDR2 YYNGEE come from the germline V gene. The CDR3 length is 15 residues. Trimming shortened V by 0 bases and J by 1 base, and 10 bases separated the two germline ends.